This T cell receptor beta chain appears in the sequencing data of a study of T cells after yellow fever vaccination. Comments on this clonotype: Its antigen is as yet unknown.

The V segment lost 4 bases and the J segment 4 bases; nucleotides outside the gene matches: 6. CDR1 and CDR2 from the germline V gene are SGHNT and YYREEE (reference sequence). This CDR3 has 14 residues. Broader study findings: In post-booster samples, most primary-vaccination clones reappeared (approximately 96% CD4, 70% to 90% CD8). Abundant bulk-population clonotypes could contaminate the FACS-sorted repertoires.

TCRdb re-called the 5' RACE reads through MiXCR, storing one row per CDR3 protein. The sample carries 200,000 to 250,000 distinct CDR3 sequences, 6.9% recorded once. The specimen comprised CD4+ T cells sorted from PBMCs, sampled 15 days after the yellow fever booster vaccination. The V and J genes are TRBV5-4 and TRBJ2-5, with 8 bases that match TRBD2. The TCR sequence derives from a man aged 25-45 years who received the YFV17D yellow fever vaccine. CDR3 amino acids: CASSKAGVGETQYF. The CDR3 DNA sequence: TGTGCCAGCAGCAAAGCGGGAGTGGGAGAGACCCAGTACTTC.